This T cell receptor beta chain was sequenced in a study of shared clonotypes between healthy human individuals. General study points: The expectation was that sequencing depth would affect clonotype sharing among donors. Sharing across four donors was highest in naive CD4 (around 5%) and lowest in memory CD8 (roughly 0.4%).

V dropped 7 bases and J dropped 0 bases, with 17 bases sitting between them. Looked up from germline, CDR1 is SGHRS and CDR2 is YFSETQ. The CDR3 totals 15 residues. The repertoire was sequenced with immunoSEQ multiplex PCR; TCRdb's copy has only in-frame clones and lacks some. The table has hundreds of thousands of clones, 73% seen once; the top ten hold more than 9%. On this clone: Its specificity is not known.

Source material: memory CD4+ T cells sorted from blood. Subset described: CD45RA-negative fraction. This receptor was taken from a man aged 25 to 40 in good health. The chain has TRBV5-1 and TRBJ2-7; TRBD1 is a possible D gene (5 bases). CDR3 sequence (DNA): TGCGCCAGCGCCCCTGACAGCGCGCTCTCCTACGAGCAGTACTTC. Translating gives CASAPDSALSYEQYF.